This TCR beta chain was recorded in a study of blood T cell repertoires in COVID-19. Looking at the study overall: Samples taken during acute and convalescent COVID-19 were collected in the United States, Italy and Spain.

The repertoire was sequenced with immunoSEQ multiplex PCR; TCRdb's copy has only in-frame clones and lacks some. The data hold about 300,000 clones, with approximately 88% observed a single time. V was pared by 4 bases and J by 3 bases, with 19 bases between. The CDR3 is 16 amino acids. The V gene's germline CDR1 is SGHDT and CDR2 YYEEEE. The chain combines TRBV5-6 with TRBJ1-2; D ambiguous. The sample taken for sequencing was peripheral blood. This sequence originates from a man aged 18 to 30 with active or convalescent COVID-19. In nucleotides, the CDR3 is TGTGCCAGCAGCGATGATCCAGCCGGGATCTACTATGGCTACACCTTC. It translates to CASSDDPAGIYYGYTF. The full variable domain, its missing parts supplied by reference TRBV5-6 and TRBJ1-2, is DAGVTQSPTHLIKTRGQQVTLRCSPKSGHDTVSWYQQALGQGPQFIFQYYEEEERQRGNFPDRFSGHQFPNYSSELNVNALLLGDSALYLCASSDDPAGIYYGYTFGSGTRLTVV.